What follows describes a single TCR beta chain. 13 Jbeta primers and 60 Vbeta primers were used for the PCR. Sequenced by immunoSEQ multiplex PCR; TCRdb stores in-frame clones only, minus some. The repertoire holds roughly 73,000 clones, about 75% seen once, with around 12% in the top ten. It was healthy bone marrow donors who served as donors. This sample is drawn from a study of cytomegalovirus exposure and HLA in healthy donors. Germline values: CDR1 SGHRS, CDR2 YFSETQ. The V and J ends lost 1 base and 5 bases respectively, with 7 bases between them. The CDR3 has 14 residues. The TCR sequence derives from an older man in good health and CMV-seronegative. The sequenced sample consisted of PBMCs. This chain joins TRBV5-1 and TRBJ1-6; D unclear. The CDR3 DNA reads TGCGCCAGCAGCTTGTCCGGAGATAATTCACCCCTCCACTTT. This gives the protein CASSLSGDNSPLHF.